The clone carrying this T cell receptor beta chain was counted only a few times. The target antigen is unknown. This record comes from a study of T-cell memory formation after mild COVID-19. About the research overall: The study found TCR clusters largely donor specific. The study, taken as a whole, reports: Prior to infection, memory already included some responding clones, suggesting cross-reactive memory joined. Chiefly within CM and EM were the contracting CD4+ clones; CD8+ ones were within EMRA. Clones that got smaller from day 15 to 85 had even CD4/CD8, while clones growing later tipped toward CD4+.

TCRdb redid the calling of the 5' RACE reads with MiXCR, one entry per CDR3 protein. The table shows roughly 86,000 distinct CDR3 sequences, with over 12% occurring only once. Trimming pared 0 bases from V and 9 bases from J, leaving 12 bases between. Per germline, CDR1 DFQATT and CDR2 SNEGSKA (reference sequence). The CDR3 contains 14 residues. The sequence was collected from a man aged 18-30 years who had mild COVID-19 (a few samples of this study predate the infection). Cell type and time point are not known. The chain couples TRBV20-1 to TRBJ1-6; possible D gene TRBD1, 6 bases. Sequencing input: PBMCs or a T cell subset sorted from them (not recorded which). The CDR3 DNA sequence: TGCAGTGCTAGAGATTTACGGGGGGCTTCACCCCTCCACTTT. It yields the protein CSARDLRGASPLHF.